These T cell receptor beta chains were read from a single sample in a study of T cell responses to AZD1222 COVID-19 vaccine. Sequencing used immunoSEQ multiplex PCR; TCRdb keeps in-frame clones, though not all of them. Of roughly 66,000 clones in the sample, 84% are singletons; the top ten hold 7.3%. The source was peripheral blood, collected on day 0 of AZD1222 vaccination. These receptors all come from an adult in good health. Each CDR3 is given with its conserved first and last residue. D genes are given only for firm matches. Rows give clone size only sometimes, using once, few, many, or a class for an expanded clone.

V,J,size,D,DNA,CDR3
TRBV11-2,TRBJ1-6,.,.,TGTGCCAGCAGCTTAGTGTTGGGGTCGAGTTCACCCCTCCACTTT,CASSLVLGSSSPLHF
TRBV19,TRBJ1-1,.,.,TGTGCCAGTAGTATGACCACTGAAGCTTTCTTT,CASSMTTEAFF
TRBV28,TRBJ1-2,.,.,TGTGCCAGCAGTTTGGGGCAGGGCTATGGCTACACCTTC,CASSLGQGYGYTF
TRBV9,TRBJ2-2,.,.,TGTGCCAGCAGCCCCTCCCGGACATCGAACACCGGGGAGCTGTTTTTT,CASSPSRTSNTGELFF
TRBV19,TRBJ1-5,.,.,TGTGCCAGTAGTATCATGGATAGCAATCAGCCCCAGCATTTT,CASSIMDSNQPQHF
TRBV10-3,TRBJ1-5,.,TRBD1,TGTGCCATCAGTGAGGGGACAGGGGATCAGCCCCAGCATTTT,CAISEGTGDQPQHF
TRBV30,TRBJ1-5,.,.,TGTGCCTGGAGTGCGAATAGCAATCAGCCCCAGCATTTT,CAWSANSNQPQHF
TRBV6-5,TRBJ2-2,few,.,TGTGCCAGCAGTTATGACAGCGCCACCGGGGAGCTGTTTTTT,CASSYDSATGELFF
TRBV27,TRBJ1-5,.,.,TGTGCCAGCAGTTCGGAGAGGGGCAATCAGCCCCAGCATTTT,CASSSERGNQPQHF
TRBV4-2,TRBJ1-2,once,.,TGTGCCAGCAGCCAGTCCGGGGCCGCCGGCTATGGCTACACCTTC,CASSQSGAAGYGYTF
TRBV19,TRBJ2-7,.,TRBD1,TGTGCCAGTAGTGCTCGACAGGGGAGTAGGGACGAGCAGTACTTC,CASSARQGSRDEQYF
TRBV5-4,TRBJ1-2,.,.,TGTGCCAGCAGCTCCCCGGCTATAACTCCGTTTGATGGCTACACCTTC,CASSSPAITPFDGYTF
TRBV7-2,TRBJ2-7,.,.,TGTGCCAGCAGCTTAAGGGTCTTAGGGCAGGGGTTCTTCTACGAGCAGTACTTC,CASSLRVLGQGFFYEQYF
TRBV2,TRBJ1-1,.,.,TGTGCCAGCAGTGAACAGGGAGCGAACACTGAAGCTTTCTTT,CASSEQGANTEAFF
TRBV7-9,TRBJ2-1,once,.,TGTGCCAGCAGCGGCAGTGGCGCCTACAATGAGCAGTTCTTC,CASSGSGAYNEQFF
TRBV28,TRBJ1-4,once,TRBD1,TGTGGCACTCGGACAGGGCTAAATGAAAAACTGTTTTTT,CGTRTGLNEKLFF
TRBV7-2,TRBJ2-7,.,.,TGTGCCAGCAGCTTAGAAGTACTCCAGGCATGGCAGTACTTC,CASSLEVLQAWQYF
TRBV21-1,TRBJ2-1,.,.,TGTGCCAGCAGCTACCTCCCGAGATCCTACAATGAGCAGTTCTTC,CASSYLPRSYNEQFF
TRBV7-8,TRBJ1-5,.,.,TGTGCCAGCAGCGGTACAGAGAATCAGCCCCAGCATTTT,CASSGTENQPQHF
TRBV7-9,TRBJ2-5,.,.,TGTGCCAGCAGCCGGGGGACGCGAGAGACCCAGTACTTC,CASSRGTRETQYF
TRBV7-8,TRBJ1-2,.,.,TGTGCCAGCAGCTTAGAGGAGTCTAAGTATGGCTACACCTTC,CASSLEESKYGYTF
TRBV29-1,TRBJ1-5,few,.,TGCAGCGTTGCCCAAATCGGGCAGCCCCAGCATTTT,CSVAQIGQPQHF
TRBV4-2,TRBJ1-3,.,.,TGTGCCAGCAGCCAAGAGGGAGTCCGGGGGGGAAACACCATATATTTT,CASSQEGVRGGNTIYF
TRBV18,TRBJ1-5,once,.,TGTGCCAGCTCCCCGGACAGCAATCAGCCCCAGCATTTT,CASSPDSNQPQHF
TRBV30,TRBJ2-7,few,.,TGTGCCTGGAGTGTATGGTCTTACGAGCAGTACTTC,CAWSVWSYEQYF
TRBV28,TRBJ1-2,.,TRBD1,TGTGCCAGCAGGGTTCCGGGACAGAGCTATGGCTACACCTTC,CASRVPGQSYGYTF
TRBV29-1,TRBJ2-4,.,.,TGCAGCGTCCTTGGAGGGGAGGAGAACATTCAGTACTTC,CSVLGGEENIQYF
TRBV7-9,TRBJ1-2,.,.,TGTGCCAGCAGCCCTCCAACCCAGGATGGCTACACCTTC,CASSPPTQDGYTF
TRBV9,TRBJ2-1,few,.,TGTGCCAGCAGCGTCAGGGACTACAATGAGCAGTTCTTC,CASSVRDYNEQFF
TRBV29-1,TRBJ2-7,once,.,TGCAGCGTGGAGGCCAGGGGGGCTAACGGCGAGCAGTACTTC,CSVEARGANGEQYF
TRBV3-1/TRBV3-2,TRBJ1-2,.,.,TGTGCCAGCAGCCAAGATACAGGGCGCGTCTACACCTTC,CASSQDTGRVYTF
TRBV7-8,TRBJ1-1,.,.,TGTGCCAGCAGCGCCGGGACAAAGAACACTGAAGCTTTCTTT,CASSAGTKNTEAFF
TRBV4-2,TRBJ1-5,.,.,TGTGCCAGCAGCCAAGAGCCCTGGAGCAATCAGCCCCAGCATTTT,CASSQEPWSNQPQHF
TRBV5-5,TRBJ2-3,.,TRBD2,TGTGCCAGCAGCTTGGTGTCTAGCGGCGTAGATACGCAGTATTTT,CASSLVSSGVDTQYF
TRBV6-5,TRBJ2-2,.,.,TGTGCCAGCAGTTACTCGCCGGGCAGGGAGCTGTTTTTT,CASSYSPGRELFF
TRBV5-1,TRBJ2-3,.,.,TGCGCCAGCAGCTTGGACGCTCCAGATACGCAGTATTTT,CASSLDAPDTQYF
TRBV2,TRBJ1-1,.,.,TGTGCCAGCAGGGGACTCCATATTGAAGCTTTCTTT,CASRGLHIEAFF
TRBV9,TRBJ2-2,.,TRBD2,TGTGCCAGCAGCTATCTAGCGGGCCCGAACACCGGGGAGCTGTTTTTT,CASSYLAGPNTGELFF
TRBV2,TRBJ2-2,.,.,TGTGCCAGCAGTGAAAGAACGGGGAACACCGGGGAGCTGTTTTTT,CASSERTGNTGELFF
TRBV3-1/TRBV3-2,TRBJ1-2,.,TRBD1,TGTGCCAGCAGACAAGGACAGGGAAGGGGCTACACCTTC,CASRQGQGRGYTF
TRBV5-4,TRBJ1-4,.,TRBD1,TGTGCCAGCAGCTCTCTTGACAGGGATGAAAAACTGTTTTTT,CASSSLDRDEKLFF
TRBV5-4,TRBJ2-7,.,.,TGTGCCAGCAGCTTGGAGGGCCCCACCTACGAGCAGTACTTC,CASSLEGPTYEQYF
TRBV5-6,TRBJ2-7,.,.,TGTGCCAGCAGCTTTCCCCCGGGTGAGGGCCCCTACGAGCAGTACTTC,CASSFPPGEGPYEQYF
TRBV7-6,TRBJ1-1,.,.,TGTGCCAGCAGCTTAAGAAGCGGGCTTCGGACCACTGAAGCTTTCTTT,CASSLRSGLRTTEAFF
TRBV5-6,TRBJ1-1,.,.,TGTGCCAGCAGTCTGCTACCCCCGACAGCTATGAACACTGAAGCTTTCTTT,CASSLLPPTAMNTEAFF